The 23 T cell receptor beta chains reported below all come from one sample, sequenced in a study of blood T cell repertoires in COVID-19. Generated by immunoSEQ multiplex PCR, the TCRdb table keeps only in-frame clones and is missing some. Of a few hundred thousand clones listed, around 86% are singletons. Sequencing was performed on peripheral blood. These receptor sequences come from a young man who had recovered from COVID-19.

This sequence joins TRBV19 and TRBJ1-1, with D perhaps TRBD1 (5 bases). V lost 2 bases, J lost 3 bases, and 13 bases lay in between. The CDR3 spans 15 residues. Germline assignment: CDR1 LNHDA and CDR2 SQIVND (reference sequence). In nucleotides, the CDR3 is TGTGCCAGTAGTATATGGTCCAGGGCCGACACTGAAGCTTTCTTT. Translated: CASSIWSRADTEAFF.

The J gene is TRBJ2-5, the V gene TRBV19; 7 bases agree with TRBD2. Germline CDR1 is LNHDA and CDR2 is SQIVND (reference sequence). Trimming removed 6 bases from V and 5 bases from J; junction bases left unmatched: 6. This CDR3 contains 13 residues. CDR3 in DNA: TGTGCCAGTAGATCGAGGGGAGGGGAGACCCAGTACTTC. Translating gives CASRSRGGETQYF.

J is TRBJ2-3 and V is TRBV19; the match to TRBD2 covers 9 bases. J gave up 1 base and V 6 bases, and 5 bases lay outside the gene matches. The CDR3 contains 15 residues. Germline CDR1 is LNHDA and CDR2 is SQIVND (reference sequence). The CDR3 coding sequence is TGTGCCAGTAGGAGACTAGCGGACGGCACAGATACGCAGTATTTT. It encodes CASRRLADGTDTQYF.

The genes are TRBV6-1 and TRBJ2-5, with 7 bases that match TRBD2. Germline trimming cut 3 bases from V and 4 bases from J; bases unmatched to any gene: 14. The CDR3 contains 17 residues. Germline V lookup: CDR1 MNHNS, CDR2 SASEGT. The CDR3 sequence: CASSDGDGLDASETQYF. The CDR3 coding sequence is TGTGCCAGCAGTGATGGAGATGGACTAGATGCGTCAGAGACCCAGTACTTC.

J is TRBJ2-1 and V is TRBV5-1, with D uncertain. This CDR3 is 12 amino acids long. V lost 1 base and J lost 7, with 6 bases in between. Per the germline V gene, CDR1 is SGHRS and CDR2 is YFSETQ. This CDR3 reads CASSLPGNEQFF. The CDR3 DNA reads TGCGCCAGCAGCTTGCCCGGTAATGAGCAGTTCTTC.

V usage is TRBV18 and J usage is TRBJ2-2, with a weak D call TRBD2 (6 bases). The CDR3 is 17 residues long. The V and J ends lost 3 bases and 1 base respectively, with 15 bases between them. Germline assignment: CDR1 KGHSH and CDR2 LQKENI. The CDR3 loop reads CASSPTVGGKNTGELFF. The CDR3 nucleotides read TGTGCCAGCTCACCCACCGTCGGGGGAAAGAACACCGGGGAGCTGTTTTTT.

The rearrangement uses TRBV27 and TRBJ2-1; 8 bases are shared with TRBD1. In germline, CDR1 is MNHEY, CDR2 SMNVEV (reference sequence). This CDR3 has 18 amino acids. The J segment lost 4 bases and the V segment lost 5 bases, leaving 16 bases of the junction unmatched. This CDR3 reads CASSPGQAHPAVYNEQFF. The CDR3 region has the DNA TGTGCCAGCAGTCCGGGACAGGCCCACCCCGCCGTATACAATGAGCAGTTCTTC.

This clone showed up many times. The rearrangement links TRBV6-2 or TRBV6-3 to TRBJ2-7; 7 positions match TRBD1. The ends lost 0 bases at V and 6 bases at J; junction bases unmatched: 8. Per the germline V gene, CDR1 is MNHEY and CDR2 is SVGEGT. The CDR3 loop spans 15 amino acids. CDR3 DNA: TGTGCCAGCAGTTACTCGCCTGACAGGGATGGCGAGCAGTACTTC. Amino acid sequence: CASSYSPDRDGEQYF.

This clone has a handful of counts. The chain uses TRBV2 and TRBJ1-6, with 11 bases lining up with TRBD1. This CDR3 has 15 residues. Germline assignment: CDR1 SNHLY and CDR2 FYNNEI. V lost 2 bases and J lost 10; bases outside the gene matches: 4. CDR3: CASSELGQGESPLHF. The CDR3 DNA follows: TGTGCCAGCAGTGAATTGGGACAGGGGGAATCACCCCTCCACTTT.

The chain employs TRBV19 and TRBJ1-1; TRBD1 matches 7 bases. Trimming removed 7 bases from V and 4 bases from J; junction bases left unmatched: 12. CDR3 size: 15 residues. Germline assignment: CDR1 LNHDA and CDR2 SQIVND (reference sequence). CDR3 nucleotide sequence: TGTGCCAGTATTGGGTCAGGGGGACCGGGCACTGAAGCTTTCTTT. Its translation is CASIGSGGPGTEAFF.

The chain carries TRBV9 and TRBJ1-2; D is perhaps TRBD1 (6 bases). V was clipped by 0 bases and J by 8 bases, with 11 bases between them. Germline CDR1 and CDR2: SGDLS and YYNGEE. CDR3 size: 13 residues. CDR3 nucleotides: TGTGCCAGCAGCGTAGGACAGGTGGGAGGCTACACCTTC. This translates into CASSVGQVGGYTF.

This sequence joins TRBV10-3 and TRBJ2-5, with 7 bases fitting TRBD1. Germline V lookup: CDR1 ENHRY, CDR2 SYGVKD. This CDR3 has 14 residues. J gave up 1 base and V 6 bases, and 5 bases lay outside the gene matches. CDR3 residues: CAISDRVGQETQYF. The CDR3 nucleotides read TGTGCCATCAGCGACAGGGTTGGCCAAGAGACCCAGTACTTC.

The chain combines TRBV11-3 with TRBJ2-2; 12 bases are a match to TRBD1. Germline V gives CDR1 SGHNT, CDR2 YENEEA. CDR3 length: 16 residues. V dropped 5 bases and J dropped 4; count of bases not matched to a gene: 5. CDR3 coding DNA: TGTGCCAGCAGCCGGGACAGGGGGCCGACCACCGGGGAGCTGTTTTTT. It translates to CASSRDRGPTTGELFF.

This sequence joins TRBV9 and TRBJ1-6; 7 bases agree with TRBD1. This CDR3 contains 14 residues. Germline assignment: CDR1 SGDLS and CDR2 YYNGEE. Unmatched junction bases numbered 5, after V lost 3 bases and J lost 8 bases. The CDR3 sequence is CASSGDRDYSPLHF. The CDR3 DNA sequence: TGTGCCAGCAGCGGTGACAGGGACTATTCACCCCTCCACTTT. The full variable domain, rest sourced from reference TRBV9 and TRBJ1-6, is DSGVTQTPKHLITATGQRVTLRCSPRSGDLSVYWYQQSLDQGLQFLIQYYNGEERAKGNILERFSAQQFPDLHSELNLSSLELGDSALYFCASSGDRDYSPLHFGNGTRLTVT.

The rearrangement uses TRBV6-5 and TRBJ2-1; 13 nucleotides agree with TRBD2. The V gene's germline CDR1 is MNHEY and CDR2 SVGAGI. The CDR3 loop spans 14 amino acids. V shed 7 bases and J 6 bases; nucleotides not matched to a gene: 3. In nucleotides, the CDR3 is TGTGCCAGCACCCGACTAGCGGGGGGCAATGAGCAGTTCTTC. Its protein is CASTRLAGGNEQFF.

The chain links TRBV9 to TRBJ2-1, with TRBD1 as a possible D gene (6 bases). The germline V and J ends were trimmed by 3 bases and 3 bases, with 16 bases remaining between them. Germline lookup yields CDR1 SGDLS and CDR2 YYNGEE. This CDR3 is built from 16 residues. The chain's CDR3 is CASSAQTAQGYNEQFF. The CDR3 region has the DNA TGTGCCAGCAGCGCCCAGACCGCACAGGGCTACAATGAGCAGTTCTTC.

The V call is TRBV24-1, the J call TRBJ2-4; tentative D call: TRBD2 (5 bases). CDR3 length equals 16 residues. The V end was cut by 12 bases, the J end by 3 bases, with 23 bases between. Germline V gene lookup returns CDR1 KGHDR and CDR2 SFDVKD. CDR3 amino acids: CAATGLYRLDKNIQYF. The CDR3 nucleotides are TGTGCCGCCACTGGACTTTACCGGTTGGACAAAAACATTCAGTACTTC.

This chain joins TRBV15 and TRBJ1-5; D possibly corresponds to TRBD1 (6 bases). This CDR3 contains 14 residues. V was shortened by 0 bases and J by 9 bases, with 12 bases between the two germline ends. In germline, CDR1 is LNHNV, CDR2 YYDKDF (reference sequence). CDR3 sequence (DNA): TGTGCCACCAGCAGAGATTCATTGGGGGCGCCCCAGCATTTT. Residues: CATSRDSLGAPQHF.

In regard to this clone: This specimen includes other DNA sequences encoding the same CDR3. V and J are TRBV5-8 and TRBJ2-1; 8 bases map to TRBD1. Germline V gene data show CDR1 as SGHTS and CDR2 as YDEGEE. CDR3 length: 14 amino acids. The V segment lost 1 base and the J segment 3 bases; nucleotides outside the gene matches: 0. The CDR3 DNA reads TGTGCCAGCAGCTTGACAGGGGGCTACAATGAGCAGTTCTTC. Translation: CASSLTGGYNEQFF.

The J gene is TRBJ2-6, the V gene TRBV15; 7 nucleotides align to TRBD1. CDR3 length equals 16 residues. From germline, CDR1 is LNHNV and CDR2 YYDKDF (reference sequence). Losses at the gene ends were 5 bases for V and 0 bases for J; bases not matched to a gene: 4. CDR3 amino acids: CATSRDRISGANVLTF. CDR3 nucleotides: TGTGCCACCAGCCGGGACAGAATCTCTGGGGCCAACGTCCTGACTTTC.

The V and J genes are TRBV6-6 and TRBJ1-1; D is unclear. Germline loops: CDR1 MNHNY, CDR2 SVGAGI (reference sequence). CDR3 length: 13 amino acids. V dropped 7 bases and J dropped 0 bases, with 9 bases sitting between them. CDR3 protein: CASKSDLNTEAFF. CDR3 bases: TGTGCCAGCAAGTCCGACTTGAACACTGAAGCTTTCTTT.

The genes are TRBV9 and TRBJ2-1, with TRBD2 matching 11 bases. This CDR3 is 14 amino acids long. V was clipped by 3 bases and J by 5 bases; unmatched bases: 1. In germline, CDR1 is SGDLS, CDR2 YYNGEE. DNA of the CDR3: TGTGCCAGCAGCGGACTAGCGGGGCACAATGAGCAGTTCTTC. This gives the protein CASSGLAGHNEQFF.

The V gene is TRBV6-5, the J gene TRBJ2-5; possibly TRBD2 for D (7 bases). V lost 11 bases and J lost 5, with 18 bases in between. CDR1 MNHEY and CDR2 SVGAGI come from the germline V gene. The CDR3 has 13 amino acids. The CDR3 nucleotides read TGTGCCTGCGAGGGGGGGGCTATGGAGACCCAGTACTTC. It translates to CACEGGAMETQYF.